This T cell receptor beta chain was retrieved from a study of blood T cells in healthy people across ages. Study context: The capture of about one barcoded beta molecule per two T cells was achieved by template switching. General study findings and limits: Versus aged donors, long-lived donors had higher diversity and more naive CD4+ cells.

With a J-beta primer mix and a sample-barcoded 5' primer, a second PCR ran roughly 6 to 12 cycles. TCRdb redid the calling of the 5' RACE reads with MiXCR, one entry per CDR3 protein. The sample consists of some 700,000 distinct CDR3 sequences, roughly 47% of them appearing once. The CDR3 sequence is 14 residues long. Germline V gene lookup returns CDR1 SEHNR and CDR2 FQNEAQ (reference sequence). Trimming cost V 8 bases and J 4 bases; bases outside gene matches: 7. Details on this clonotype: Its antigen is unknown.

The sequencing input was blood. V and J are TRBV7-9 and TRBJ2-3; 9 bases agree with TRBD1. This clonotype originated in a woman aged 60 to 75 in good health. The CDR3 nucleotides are TGTGCCAGCCGCCCCGGGACAGGGTCAGATACGCAGTATTTT. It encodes CASRPGTGSDTQYF.